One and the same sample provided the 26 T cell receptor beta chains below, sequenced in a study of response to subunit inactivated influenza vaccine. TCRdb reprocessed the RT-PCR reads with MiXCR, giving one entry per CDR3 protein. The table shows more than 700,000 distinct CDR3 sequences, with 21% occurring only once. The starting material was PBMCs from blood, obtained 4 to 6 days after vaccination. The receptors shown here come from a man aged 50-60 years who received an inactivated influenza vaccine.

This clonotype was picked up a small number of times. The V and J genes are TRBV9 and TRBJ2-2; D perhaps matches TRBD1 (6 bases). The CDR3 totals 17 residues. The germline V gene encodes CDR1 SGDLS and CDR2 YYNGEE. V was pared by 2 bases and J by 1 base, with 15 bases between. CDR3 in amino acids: CASSVQRTGMNTGELFF. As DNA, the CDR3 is TGTGCCAGCAGCGTGCAACGTACAGGGATGAACACCGGGGAGCTGTTTTTT.

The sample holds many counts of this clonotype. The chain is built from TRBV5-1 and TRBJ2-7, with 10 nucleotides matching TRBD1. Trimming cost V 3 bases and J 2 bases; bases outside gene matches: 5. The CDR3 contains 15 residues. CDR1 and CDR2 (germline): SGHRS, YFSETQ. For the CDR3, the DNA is TGCGCCAGCAGCTCCCGGGACAGGGGAACCTACGAGCAGTACTTC. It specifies CASSSRDRGTYEQYF.

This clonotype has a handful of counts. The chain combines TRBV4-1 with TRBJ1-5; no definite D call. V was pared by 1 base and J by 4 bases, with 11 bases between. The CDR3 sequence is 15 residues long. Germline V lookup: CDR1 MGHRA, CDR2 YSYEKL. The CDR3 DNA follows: TGCGCCAGCAGCCAAGTCAGTTTCGAGAATCAGCCCCAGCATTTT. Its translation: CASSQVSFENQPQHF.

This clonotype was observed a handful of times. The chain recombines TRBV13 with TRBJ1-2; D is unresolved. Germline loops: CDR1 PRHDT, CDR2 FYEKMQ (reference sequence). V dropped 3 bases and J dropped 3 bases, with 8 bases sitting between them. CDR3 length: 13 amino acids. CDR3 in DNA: TGTGCCAGCAGCTTCCGGGGTGACTATGGCTACACCTTC. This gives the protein CASSFRGDYGYTF.

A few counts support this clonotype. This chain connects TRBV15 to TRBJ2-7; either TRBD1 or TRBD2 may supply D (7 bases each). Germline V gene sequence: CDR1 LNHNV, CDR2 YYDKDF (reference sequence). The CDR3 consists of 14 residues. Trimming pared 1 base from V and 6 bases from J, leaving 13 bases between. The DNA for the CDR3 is TGTGCCACCAGCAGAGCAGGGGGGGATTCCGAGCAGTACTTC. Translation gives CATSRAGGDSEQYF. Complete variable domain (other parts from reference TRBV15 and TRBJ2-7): DAMVIQNPRYQVTQFGKPVTLSCSQTLNHNVMYWYQQKSSQAPKLLFHYYDKDFNNEADTPDNFQSRRPNTSFCFLDIRSPGLGDTAMYLCATSRAGGDSEQYFGPGTRLTVT.

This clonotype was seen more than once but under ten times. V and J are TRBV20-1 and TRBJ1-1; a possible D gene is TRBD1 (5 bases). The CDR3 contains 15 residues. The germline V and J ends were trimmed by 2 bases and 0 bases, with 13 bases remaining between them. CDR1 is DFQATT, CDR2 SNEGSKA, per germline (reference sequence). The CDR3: CSARHRGKLNTEAFF. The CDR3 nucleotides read TGCAGTGCTAGACACCGGGGGAAGTTGAACACTGAAGCTTTCTTT.

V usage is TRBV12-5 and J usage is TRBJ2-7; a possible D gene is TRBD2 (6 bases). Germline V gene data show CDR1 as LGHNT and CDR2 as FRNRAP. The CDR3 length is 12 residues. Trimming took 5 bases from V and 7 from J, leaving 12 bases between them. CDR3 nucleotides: TGTGCTAGTGGTCCTAGCGATAGAGAGCAGTACTTC. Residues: CASGPSDREQYF.

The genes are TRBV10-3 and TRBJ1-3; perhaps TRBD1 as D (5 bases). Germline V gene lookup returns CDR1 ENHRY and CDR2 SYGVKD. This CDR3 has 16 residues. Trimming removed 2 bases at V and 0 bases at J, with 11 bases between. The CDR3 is CAISELQAFSGNTIYF. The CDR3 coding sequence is TGTGCCATCAGTGAGCTACAGGCTTTCTCTGGAAACACCATATATTTT.

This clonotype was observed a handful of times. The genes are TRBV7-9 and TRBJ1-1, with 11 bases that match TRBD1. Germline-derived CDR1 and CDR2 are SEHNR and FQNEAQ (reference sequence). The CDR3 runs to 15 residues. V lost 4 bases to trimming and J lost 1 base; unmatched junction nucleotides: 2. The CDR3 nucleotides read TGTGCCAGCAGCTCCGGACAGGGGGCGAACACTGAAGCTTTCTTT. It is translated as CASSSGQGANTEAFF.

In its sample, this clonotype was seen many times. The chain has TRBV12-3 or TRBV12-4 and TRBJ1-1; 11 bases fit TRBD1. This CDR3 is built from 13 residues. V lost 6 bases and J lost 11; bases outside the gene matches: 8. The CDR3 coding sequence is TGTGCCAGCAGCCAAGGACAGGGGGCTCACGCTTTCTTT. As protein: CASSQGQGAHAFF.

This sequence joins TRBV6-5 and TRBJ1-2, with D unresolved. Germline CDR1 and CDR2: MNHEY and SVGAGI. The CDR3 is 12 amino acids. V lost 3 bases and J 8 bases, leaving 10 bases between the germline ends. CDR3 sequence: CASSYYNGGYTF. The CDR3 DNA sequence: TGTGCCAGCAGTTATTACAACGGCGGCTACACCTTC.

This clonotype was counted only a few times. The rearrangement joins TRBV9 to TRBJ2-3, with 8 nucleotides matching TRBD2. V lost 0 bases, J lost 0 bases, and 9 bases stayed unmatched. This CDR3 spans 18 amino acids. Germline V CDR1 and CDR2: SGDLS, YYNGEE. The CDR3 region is CASSVAPGLGTSTDTQYF. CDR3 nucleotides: TGTGCCAGCAGCGTAGCCCCGGGACTAGGGACTAGCACAGATACGCAGTATTTT. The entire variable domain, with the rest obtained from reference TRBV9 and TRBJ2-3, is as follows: DSGVTQTPKHLITATGQRVTLRCSPRSGDLSVYWYQQSLDQGLQFLIQYYNGEERAKGNILERFSAQQFPDLHSELNLSSLELGDSALYFCASSVAPGLGTSTDTQYFGPGTRLTVL.

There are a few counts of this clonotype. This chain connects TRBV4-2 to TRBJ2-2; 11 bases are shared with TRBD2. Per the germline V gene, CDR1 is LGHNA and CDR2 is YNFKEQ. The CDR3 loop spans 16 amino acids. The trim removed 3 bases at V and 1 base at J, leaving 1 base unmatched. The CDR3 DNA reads TGTGCCAGCAGCCATACTAGCGGGAGGAACACCGGGGAGCTGTTTTTT. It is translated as CASSHTSGRNTGELFF.

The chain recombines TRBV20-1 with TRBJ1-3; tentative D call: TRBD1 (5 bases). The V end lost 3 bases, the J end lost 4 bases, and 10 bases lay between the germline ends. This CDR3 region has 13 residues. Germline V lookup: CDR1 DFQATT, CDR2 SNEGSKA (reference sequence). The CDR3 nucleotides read TGCAGTGCTAGTCACGGGGGGGGAAACACCATATATTTT. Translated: CSASHGGGNTIYF.

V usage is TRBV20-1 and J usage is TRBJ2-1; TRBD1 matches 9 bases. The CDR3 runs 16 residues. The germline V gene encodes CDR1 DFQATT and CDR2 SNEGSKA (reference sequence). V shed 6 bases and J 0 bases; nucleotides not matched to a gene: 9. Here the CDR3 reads CSASTGGSYSYNEQFF. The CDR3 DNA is TGCAGTGCCTCGACAGGGGGAAGTTACTCCTACAATGAGCAGTTCTTC.

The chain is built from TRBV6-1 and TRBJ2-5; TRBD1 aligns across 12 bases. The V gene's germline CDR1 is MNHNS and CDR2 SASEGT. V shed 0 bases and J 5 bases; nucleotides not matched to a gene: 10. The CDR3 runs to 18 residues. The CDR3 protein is CASSEAGTGGFSWETQYF. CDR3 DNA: TGTGCCAGCAGTGAAGCGGGGACAGGGGGCTTCTCTTGGGAGACCCAGTACTTC.

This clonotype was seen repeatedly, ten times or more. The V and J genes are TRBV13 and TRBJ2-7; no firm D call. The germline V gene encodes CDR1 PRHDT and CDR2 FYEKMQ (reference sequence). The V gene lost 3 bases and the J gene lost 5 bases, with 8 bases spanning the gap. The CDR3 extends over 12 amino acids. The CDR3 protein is CASSLKYNEQYF. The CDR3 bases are TGTGCCAGCAGCTTGAAGTATAACGAGCAGTACTTC. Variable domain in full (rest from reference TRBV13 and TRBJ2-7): AAGVIQSPRHLIKEKRETATLKCYPIPRHDTVYWYQQGPGQDPQFLISFYEKMQSDKGSIPDRFSAQQFSDYHSELNMSSLELGDSALYFCASSLKYNEQYFGPGTRLTVT.

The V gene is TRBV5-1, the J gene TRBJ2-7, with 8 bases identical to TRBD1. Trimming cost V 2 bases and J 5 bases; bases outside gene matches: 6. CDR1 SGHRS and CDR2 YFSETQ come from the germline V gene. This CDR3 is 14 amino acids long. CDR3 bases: TGCGCCAGCAGCTTTTACAGGGGGATGGACGAGCAGTACTTC. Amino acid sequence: CASSFYRGMDEQYF.

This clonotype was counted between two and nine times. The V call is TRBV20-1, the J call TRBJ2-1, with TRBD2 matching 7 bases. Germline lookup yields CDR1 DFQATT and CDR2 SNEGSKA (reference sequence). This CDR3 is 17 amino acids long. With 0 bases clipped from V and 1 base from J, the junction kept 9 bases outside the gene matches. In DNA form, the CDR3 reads TGCAGTGCTAGAGATCCGGGTGGAGCGGGGTCCTACAATGAGCAGTTCTTC. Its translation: CSARDPGGAGSYNEQFF.

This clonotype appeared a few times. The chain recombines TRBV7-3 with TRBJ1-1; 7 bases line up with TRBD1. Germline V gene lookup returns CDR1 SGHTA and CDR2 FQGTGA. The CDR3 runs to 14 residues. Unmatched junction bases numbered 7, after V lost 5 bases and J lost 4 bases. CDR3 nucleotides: TGTGCCAGCAGCCCTGGGGCAGGGGGCACTGAAGCTTTCTTT. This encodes CASSPGAGGTEAFF.

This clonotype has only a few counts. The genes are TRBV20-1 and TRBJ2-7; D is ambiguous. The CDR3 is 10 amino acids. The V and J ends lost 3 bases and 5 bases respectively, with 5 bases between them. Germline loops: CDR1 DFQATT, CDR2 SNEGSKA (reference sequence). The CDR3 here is CSARHHEQYF. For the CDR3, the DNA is TGCAGTGCTAGGCACCACGAGCAGTACTTC.

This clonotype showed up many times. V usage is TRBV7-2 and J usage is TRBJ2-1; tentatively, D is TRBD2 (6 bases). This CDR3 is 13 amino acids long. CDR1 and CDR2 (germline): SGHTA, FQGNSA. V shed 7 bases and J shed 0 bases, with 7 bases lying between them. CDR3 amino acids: CASTGGSYNEQFF. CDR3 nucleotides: TGTGCCAGCACCGGGGGCTCCTACAATGAGCAGTTCTTC. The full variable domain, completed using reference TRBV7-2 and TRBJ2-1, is GAGVSQSPSNKVTEKGKDVELRCDPISGHTALYWYRQSLGQGLEFLIYFQGNSAPDKSGLPSDRFSAERTGGSVSTLTIQRTQQEDSAVYLCASTGGSYNEQFFGPGTRLTVL.

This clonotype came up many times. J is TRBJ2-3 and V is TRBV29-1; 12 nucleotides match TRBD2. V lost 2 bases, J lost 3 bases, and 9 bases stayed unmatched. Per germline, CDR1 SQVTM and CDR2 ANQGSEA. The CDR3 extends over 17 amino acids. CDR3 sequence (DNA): TGCAGCGTTGAACTCTCACTTGGACTAGCGGGGACAGATACGCAGTATTTT. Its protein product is CSVELSLGLAGTDTQYF.

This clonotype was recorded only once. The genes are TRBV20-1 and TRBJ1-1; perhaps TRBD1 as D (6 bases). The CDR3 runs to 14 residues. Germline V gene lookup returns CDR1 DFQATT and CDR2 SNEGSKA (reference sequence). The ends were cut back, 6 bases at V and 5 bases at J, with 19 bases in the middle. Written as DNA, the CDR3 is TGCAGTGCCAAGTTCCTGGGGGCGAGGACTGAAGCTTTCTTT. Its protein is CSAKFLGARTEAFF.

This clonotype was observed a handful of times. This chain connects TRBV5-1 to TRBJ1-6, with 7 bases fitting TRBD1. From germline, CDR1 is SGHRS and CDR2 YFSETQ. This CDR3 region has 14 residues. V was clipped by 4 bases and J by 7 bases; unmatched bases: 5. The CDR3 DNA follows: TGCGCCAGCAGCGAGGACAGGCGCAATTCACCCCTCCACTTT. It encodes CASSEDRRNSPLHF.

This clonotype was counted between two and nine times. CDR3 bases: TGTGCCACTGGCAAAATGCAAGATACGCAGTATTTT. Residues: CATGKMQDTQYF. The chain is built from TRBV15 and TRBJ2-3; no firm D call. There are 12 residues in the CDR3. Germline lookup yields CDR1 LNHNV and CDR2 YYDKDF (reference sequence). V was pared by 9 bases and J by 5 bases, with 12 bases between.